This TCR beta chain derives from a study of radiation and T cells in renal cell carcinoma. Findings of the study overall: Sampling covered only 0.75 to 1 g of each tumor. Compared with controls, irradiated tumors had more, larger dominant CDR3 motifs.

With respect to this clone: Its antigen is not identified.

Germline assignment: CDR1 SGHVS and CDR2 FQNEAQ. CDR3 size: 18 residues. The J segment lost 1 base and the V segment lost 4 bases, leaving 8 bases of the junction unmatched. TCRdb's table, derived via immunoSEQ multiplex PCR, lists solely in-frame clones and lacks some. The sample gives around 22,000 clones, over 45% of which show up once; 22% is in the top ten. Treatment reported: treatment-naive control, cytoreductive nephrectomy. Treatment-naive patients without radiation supplied the control tumors at nephrectomy. This TCR came from a middle-aged man with renal cell carcinoma. The chain has TRBV7-8 and TRBJ2-6; 9 positions agree with TRBD1. Sample: tumor tissue, taken from a patient whose treatment was nephrectomy without radiotherapy. DNA of the CDR3: TGTGCCAGCAGCTCTGGGACAGGGCGAGGGTCTGGGGCCAACGTCCTGACTTTC. This translates into CASSSGTGRGSGANVLTF. The variable domain in full, completed from reference TRBV7-8 and TRBJ2-6, reads GAGVSQSPRYKVAKRGQDVALRCDPISGHVSLFWYQQALGQGPEFLTYFQNEAQLDKSGLPSDRFFAERPEGSVSTLKIQRTQQEDSAVYLCASSSGTGRGSGANVLTFGAGSRLTVL.